Described below is a single T cell receptor beta chain sequence and its context. Its specific antigen is unknown. No clone much larger than this one lies a single base away; base qualities are absent. Donors were healthy HIV-negative adults with no recently reported acute infections or vaccinations. Every donor was a Caucasian adult living in Nashville, Tennessee, USA. Magnetic negative selection was used to enrich CD4+ T cells, after which naive cells were positively selected on CD45RA and the negative fraction became the memory subset. After blood collection by leukapheresis, PBMCs were isolated using Ficoll-Histopaque density gradient centrifugation and then cryopreserved in the vapor phase of liquid nitrogen. Analytical flow cytometry was used to check the purity and quantity of every magnetically sorted T cell population. From each sorted fraction, genomic DNA was isolated and quantified by UV absorbance on a Nanodrop 2000c.

Counted from cysteine to phenylalanine, this CDR3 has 16 amino acids. Left in the record is the CDR3 DNA by itself, 48 bases read in frame from the first base. The CDR1 and CDR2 encoded by the germline V gene are SGHDT and YYEEEE. The junction shows trimming of 1 base on V and 0 bases on J, plus 14 bases between the germline ends. The entry originates in a study of shared clonotypes between healthy human individuals (dated by TCRdb to between 2020 and 2021). Broadly, across the study: Three men and a couple of women, aged 18 to 49 years, made up the cohort. Between about 0.9 and 10 billion PBMCs per donor were obtained by leukapheresis. Per donor, three plates each were used for CD4 naive and CD4 memory, two for CD8 naive, and one for CD8 memory. To estimate repertoire size and how much clonotype sharing occurs between individuals, the study deeply sequenced the blood TCR repertoires of five healthy adults. Libraries were prepared and TCR repertoires were sequenced by different laboratories using diverse techniques, in order to increase sequencing depth and limit assay-specific biases. The paper's findings and limits, for the study overall: Incomplete sequencing was indicated by rarefaction of sorted-subset datasets, despite the large sequencing depth. Sampling was restricted to blood, and TCR repertoires in tissue are likely to differ from TCR repertoires in blood. Based on pairwise subsampling, the degree of clonotype sharing among donors was expected to be affected by sequencing depth. About 5% of naive CD4, 3.5% of naive CD8, approximately 2% of memory CD4, and less than 0.45% of memory CD8 clonotypes were shared across a few donors. Clonotypes shared by all four sorted-subset donors showed higher generation probabilities than non-shared clonotypes. Because the study included only a small number of donors, the genetic and exposure-history diversity represented was limited. Larger estimated clonotype richness was generally found for naive subsets than for memory subsets.

TCR CDR3 regions were amplified from genomic DNA by multiplex PCR using the deep immunoSEQ assay. Extracted genomic DNA from each cell subset was spread evenly across all wells of several immunoSEQ 96-well plates, with each plate serving as a replicate. Each replicate PCR for sorted subsets received around 0.2 ug genomic DNA, equal to about 30,000 T cell genomes. Purified libraries were measured with a Qubit 3.0 fluorometer, size-checked on a Bioanalyzer 2100, and measured again with the KAPA Library Quantification kit. Every immunoSEQ 96-well plate was sequenced on a separate single-read 150-cycle Illumina NextSeq 550 flow cell. The authors processed their data as follows. Because the immunoSEQ output included only junctional sequences and no quality scores, the filtering could not be the same as the filtering used for full-length reads. To assign V/J genes and CDR3, sequences were annotated against IMGT germline references using PyIR, a Python wrapper for IgBLAST v1.9. Any read was removed if the V/J assignment was weak (E-value above 1e-6), the CDR3 was missing, or the read contained stop codons, out-of-frame junctions, or ambiguous translated residues. V3J clonotypes were defined as sequences sharing the same inferred V gene, J gene, and CDR3 amino acid sequence. Percentage overlap between repertoires was calculated by dividing the number of shared unique clonotypes by the size of the smaller repertoire. Richness of each repertoire was evaluated using RTK rarefaction, the Chao1 estimator, and Recon v2.1 estimates of unobserved clonotypes. Generation probabilities for all TCRbeta clonotypes obtained by the gDNA method from a handful of donors were computed using OLGA. Here the immuneACCESS table is served through TCRdb, limited to in-frame sequences with V and J called. Missing clones are a known gap in these copies; in checked studies unresolved V genes cover under half, and the rest lacks a known reason. V and J calls plus clone size are reproduced from that table; the DNA served to infer D and trimming. For this sample the table gives 1 million to 1.2 million clones, of which approximately 80% were detected only once. The ten largest clonotypes hold more than 0.85% of the sample.

The clonotype was recovered from a man younger than 35 in good health. Some clones in this sample may be carry-over from other donors' samples. Rearrangement joined TRBV5-6 to TRBJ2-7; no D gene call is confident. Sequencing used memory CD4+ T cells from PBMCs. The meaning of the sample's cell subset or site label: CD45RA-negative fraction. The CDR3 has the sequence CASSLMEIQYSYEQYF. Read as DNA, the sequence is TGTGCCAGCAGCTTGATGGAGATCCAGTACTCCTACGAGCAGTACTTC.